This paragraph reports one T cell receptor (beta chain). The data originate from a study of shared clonotypes between healthy human individuals. Produced via immunoSEQ multiplex PCR; TCRdb's table is partial and in-frame only. In the table there are about 2,200,000 clones, about 93% of which are singletons. CDR3 size: 13 residues. Trimming shortened V by 6 bases and J by 5 bases, and 11 bases separated the two germline ends. Germline V gene data show CDR1 as SEHNR and CDR2 as FQNEAQ (reference sequence). Positively selected for CCR7, the CD45RO-negative cells used as naive CD8 cells excluded terminally differentiated effector memory CD45RA+ cells.

This sequence was found in a young man in good health. Some clones in this sample may be carry-over from other donors' samples. Material for sequencing was naive CD8+ T cells from PBMCs. This chain uses TRBV7-9 with TRBJ2-1; D tentatively reads TRBD1 or TRBD2 (5 bases each). CDR3 protein: CASRHGTDNEQFF. The DNA of the CDR3 is TGTGCCAGCAGACATGGGACCGACAATGAGCAGTTCTTC.